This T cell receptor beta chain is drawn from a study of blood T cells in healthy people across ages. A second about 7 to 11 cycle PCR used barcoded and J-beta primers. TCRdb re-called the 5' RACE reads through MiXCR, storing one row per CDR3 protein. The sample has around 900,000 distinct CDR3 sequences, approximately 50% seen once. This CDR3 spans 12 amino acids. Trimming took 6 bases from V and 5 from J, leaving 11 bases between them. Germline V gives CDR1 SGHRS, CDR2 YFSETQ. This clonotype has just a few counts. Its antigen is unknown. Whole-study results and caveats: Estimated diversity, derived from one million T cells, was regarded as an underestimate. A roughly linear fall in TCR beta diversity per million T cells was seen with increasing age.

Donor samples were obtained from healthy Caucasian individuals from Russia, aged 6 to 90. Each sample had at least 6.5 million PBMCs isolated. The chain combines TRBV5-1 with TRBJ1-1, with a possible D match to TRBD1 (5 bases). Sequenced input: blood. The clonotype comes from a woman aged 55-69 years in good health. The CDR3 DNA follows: TGCGCCAGCACCAGGGATGATACTGAAGCTTTCTTT. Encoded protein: CASTRDDTEAFF.